This T cell receptor (beta chain) is from a study of blood T cell repertoires in COVID-19. The repertoire was sequenced with immunoSEQ multiplex PCR; TCRdb's copy has only in-frame clones and lacks some. The table has about 140,000 clones, over 70% seen once. The clonotype comes from a man aged 55-75 years who had recovered from COVID-19. Sequenced: PBMCs or T cells enriched from blood (not recorded which).

CDR3 loop: CASSPRGSGANVLTF. CDR3 sequence (DNA): TGTGCCAGCTCACCCCGGGGGTCTGGGGCCAACGTCCTGACTTTC. The gene calls are TRBV18 and TRBJ2-6; D may be TRBD2 (6 bases). Trimming stripped 3 bases from V and 1 base from J, with 7 bases between. This CDR3 has 15 residues. Germline V CDR1 and CDR2: KGHSH, LQKENI.